The 29 T cell receptor beta chains below come from one sample, sequenced in a study of control samples from healthy donors and cancer patients. Sequencing used immunoSEQ multiplex PCR; TCRdb keeps in-frame clones, though not all of them. The sample shows fewer than 250,000 clones, about nine tenths of them seen only once. The sequenced material came from blood. These receptors were obtained from a man between 25 and 39 years old in good health.

This clone was recorded only once. V is TRBV2 and J is TRBJ2-7, with D uncertain. CDR1 SNHLY and CDR2 FYNNEI come from the germline V gene. This CDR3 is 11 amino acids long. Trimming removed 7 bases at V and 2 bases at J, with 6 bases between. CDR3 coding DNA: TGTGCCAGCAAAGGACCCTACGAGCAGTACTTC. Translating it yields CASKGPYEQYF.

This clone appeared a few times. The chain uses TRBV15 and TRBJ2-1; 7 bases align to TRBD2. Trimming took 0 bases from V and 4 from J; bases not matched to a gene: 3. The CDR3 loop spans 15 amino acids. CDR1 is LNHNV, CDR2 YYDKDF, per germline (reference sequence). The CDR3, as DNA: TGTGCCACCAGCAGAGATAGGGAGGGTTACAATGAGCAGTTCTTC. This codes for CATSRDREGYNEQFF.

The chain has TRBV9 and TRBJ1-6; perhaps TRBD1 as D (6 bases). The germline CDR1 and CDR2 sequences are SGDLS and YYNGEE. Trimming shortened V by 0 bases and J by 7 bases, and 11 bases separated the two germline ends. The CDR3 has 15 residues. CDR3 nucleotide sequence: TGTGCCAGCAGCGTAGCCCCAGGGGTAAATTCACCCCTCCACTTT. It codes for CASSVAPGVNSPLHF. Full variable domain (remainder filled in from reference TRBV9 and TRBJ1-6): DSGVTQTPKHLITATGQRVTLRCSPRSGDLSVYWYQQSLDQGLQFLIQYYNGEERAKGNILERFSAQQFPDLHSELNLSSLELGDSALYFCASSVAPGVNSPLHFGNGTRLTVT.

The chain has TRBV25-1 and TRBJ2-7, with 7 bases matching TRBD1. V shed 1 base, J shed 4 bases, and the junction held 7 bases outside the gene matches. Germline V lookup: CDR1 MGHDK, CDR2 SYGVNS. This CDR3 region has 15 residues. The CDR3 bases are TGTGCCAGCAGTGAATGGACAGGCAGACGGTACGAGCAGTACTTC. Protein: CASSEWTGRRYEQYF.

This chain joins TRBV29-1 and TRBJ1-2; D unclear. The CDR3 runs 12 residues. Germline-derived CDR1 and CDR2 are SQVTM and ANQGSEA. The V gene lost 5 bases and the J gene lost 4 bases, with 11 bases spanning the gap. The CDR3: CSVQDGSYGYTF. Written as DNA, the CDR3 is TGCAGCGTTCAGGACGGGTCCTATGGCTACACCTTC.

V is TRBV27 and J is TRBJ1-5; D is ambiguous. CDR1 MNHEY and CDR2 SMNVEV come from the germline V gene (reference sequence). Between the trimmed V and J ends, which lost 6 bases and 2 bases, there was a span of 14 bases. The CDR3 length is 15 residues. CDR3 loop: CASRKDGVGNQPQHF. CDR3 in DNA: TGTGCCAGCAGAAAGGACGGGGTTGGCAATCAGCCCCAGCATTTT.

This sequence joins TRBV5-6 and TRBJ1-2, with TRBD1 matching over 7 bases. Germline V gives CDR1 SGHDT, CDR2 YYEEEE. Trimming at V came to 4 bases and at J to 6 bases, leaving 6 bases not matched to a gene. The CDR3 spans 13 residues. CDR3 region: CASSRLGTDGYTF. The CDR3 DNA follows: TGTGCCAGCAGCAGACTTGGGACAGATGGCTACACCTTC. Variable domain in full (rest from reference TRBV5-6 and TRBJ1-2): DAGVTQSPTHLIKTRGQQVTLRCSPKSGHDTVSWYQQALGQGPQFIFQYYEEEERQRGNFPDRFSGHQFPNYSSELNVNALLLGDSALYLCASSRLGTDGYTFGSGTRLTVV.

V and J are TRBV7-9 and TRBJ2-3; 12 bases line up with TRBD2. Losses at the gene ends were 5 bases for V and 3 bases for J; bases not matched to a gene: 9. Germline lookup yields CDR1 SEHNR and CDR2 FQNEAQ (reference sequence). The CDR3 has 17 residues. The CDR3 DNA is TGTGCCAGCAGCCCACGCCGACTAGCGGGGGTTACAGATACGCAGTATTTT. Translated: CASSPRRLAGVTDTQYF.

The chain is built from TRBV6-5 and TRBJ1-5; weak D call: TRBD1 (6 bases). Germline V gene lookup returns CDR1 MNHEY and CDR2 SVGAGI. CDR3 length: 15 amino acids. V lost 6 bases to trimming and J lost 0 bases, with 12 bases between them. The CDR3 coding sequence is TGTGCCAGCAGCAGGACAGTTTATAGCAATCAGCCCCAGCATTTT. It is translated as CASSRTVYSNQPQHF.

This chain links TRBV13 with TRBJ2-3; D unclear. There are 16 residues in the CDR3. Trimming cost V 0 bases and J 3 bases, with 13 bases left between them. Germline lookup yields CDR1 PRHDT and CDR2 FYEKMQ (reference sequence). This CDR3 is CASSLGRSGHTDTQYF. In DNA, the CDR3 is TGTGCCAGCAGCTTAGGTCGATCGGGTCATACAGATACGCAGTATTTT. The variable domain in full, with the rest retrieved from reference TRBV13 and TRBJ2-3, is AAGVIQSPRHLIKEKRETATLKCYPIPRHDTVYWYQQGPGQDPQFLISFYEKMQSDKGSIPDRFSAQQFSDYHSELNMSSLELGDSALYFCASSLGRSGHTDTQYFGPGTRLTVL.

The rearrangement uses TRBV3-1 (or the pseudogene TRBV3-2) and TRBJ2-6; TRBD1 aligns across 11 bases. Germline values: CDR1 LGHDT, CDR2 YNNKEL (reference sequence). The CDR3 covers 18 residues. The V gene end was trimmed by 2 bases and the J gene end by 0 bases; junction bases not matched to a gene: 3. The CDR3 loop is CASSQRTGGPSGANVLTF. In DNA form, the CDR3 reads TGTGCCAGCAGCCAAAGGACAGGGGGCCCCTCTGGGGCCAACGTCCTGACTTTC.

This clone was picked up one time. The chain combines TRBV19 with TRBJ1-2; 7 bases agree with TRBD1. After removal of 5 bases from V and 7 bases from J, the junction contained 22 bases not matched to a gene. The CDR3 consists of 18 residues. CDR1 and CDR2 (germline): LNHDA, SQIVND (reference sequence). The CDR3 loop reads CASSGTGTALFTGIGYTF. The CDR3 DNA is TGTGCCAGTAGTGGAACCGGGACAGCTCTTTTTACGGGCATTGGCTACACCTTC.

J is TRBJ2-1 and V is TRBV11-1; TRBD2 matches at 10 bases. Germline lookup yields CDR1 SGHAT and CDR2 FQDESV (reference sequence). Unmatched junction bases numbered 4, after V lost 4 bases and J lost 4 bases. There are 15 residues in the CDR3. The CDR3 region is CASSYSGGTYNEQFF. In DNA, the CDR3 is TGTGCCAGCAGCTATAGCGGGGGGACTTACAATGAGCAGTTCTTC.

The rearrangement uses TRBV7-9 and TRBJ1-6; D might be TRBD1 (5 bases). Deletions cut 5 bases from V and 7 bases from J, with 9 bases between. Germline CDR1 and CDR2: SEHNR and FQNEAQ (reference sequence). CDR3 length: 13 residues. CDR3 protein: CASSNGANSPLHF. Here the CDR3 DNA reads TGTGCCAGCAGCAATGGGGCGAATTCACCCCTCCACTTT.

The chain has TRBV15 and TRBJ2-1, with 12 bases lining up with TRBD2. Germline CDR1 is LNHNV and CDR2 is YYDKDF (reference sequence). J lost 6 bases, V lost 1 base, and 1 base had no gene match. The CDR3 runs 15 residues. The CDR3 sequence: CATSRASGGGNEQFF. In DNA form, the CDR3 reads TGTGCCACCAGCAGAGCTAGCGGGGGGGGCAATGAGCAGTTCTTC.

The chain couples TRBV7-8 to TRBJ2-1; D tentatively fits TRBD1 or TRBD2 (5 bases each). The germline V gene has CDR1 SGHVS and CDR2 FQNEAQ. This CDR3 spans 14 amino acids. V lost 4 bases and J 2 bases, leaving 9 bases between the germline ends. The CDR3 DNA is TGTGCCAGCAGCTACCGGGGACCCTACAATGAGCAGTTCTTC. Protein product: CASSYRGPYNEQFF.

This chain uses TRBV3-1 (or the pseudogene TRBV3-2) with TRBJ1-2; D call uncertain. The ends were cut back, 7 bases at V and 4 bases at J, with 19 bases in the middle. This CDR3 has 15 residues. The germline V gene has CDR1 LGHDT and CDR2 YNNKEL (reference sequence). CDR3 loop: CASTAGGHGGYGYTF. The CDR3 bases are TGTGCCAGCACCGCGGGAGGCCACGGAGGCTATGGCTACACCTTC.

The chain has TRBV6-5 and TRBJ2-7; TRBD2 might be the D (6 bases). Per the germline V gene, CDR1 is MNHEY and CDR2 is SVGAGI. The CDR3 runs 14 residues. The V gene lost 4 bases and the J gene lost 3 bases, with 13 bases spanning the gap. CDR3 nucleotides: TGTGCCAGCAGTTCCCGGGACTCTGGCTACGAGCAGTACTTC. This translates into CASSSRDSGYEQYF.

The chain combines TRBV6-1 with TRBJ2-3; unclear D gene. The CDR3 is made up of 14 amino acids. The V end was cut by 3 bases, the J end by 1 base, with 8 bases between. Germline lookup yields CDR1 MNHNS and CDR2 SASEGT. The CDR3 bases are TGTGCCAGCAGTGAGTTTGGGGGCACAGATACGCAGTATTTT. It yields the protein CASSEFGGTDTQYF.

This chain uses TRBV19 with TRBJ1-1, with D unclear. Germline CDR1 is LNHDA and CDR2 is SQIVND (reference sequence). The CDR3 loop spans 12 amino acids. The V gene lost 6 bases and the J gene lost 3 bases, with 8 bases spanning the gap. For the CDR3, the DNA is TGTGCCAGTAGCCTAATGTACACTGAAGCTTTCTTT. Protein product: CASSLMYTEAFF.

To note about this clone: The junction and the germline gene differ at one end; a read error may be behind it. This chain uses TRBV11-2 with TRBJ1-2; the D is unclear. The CDR3 runs 12 residues. Germline assignment: CDR1 SGHAT and CDR2 FQNNGV. The chain's CDR3 is CASSLYHYGYTF. The CDR3 DNA sequence: TGTGCCAGCAGCTTATACCACTACGGCTACACCTTC.

V usage is TRBV7-9 and J usage is TRBJ2-3; D gene unclear. V lost 3 bases and J 2 bases, leaving 15 bases between the germline ends. The CDR3 contains 16 residues. Germline V gene sequence: CDR1 SEHNR, CDR2 FQNEAQ (reference sequence). The chain's CDR3 is CASSFYADVLTDTQYF. CDR3 in DNA: TGTGCCAGCAGCTTTTATGCCGATGTACTCACAGATACGCAGTATTTT.

The V and J genes are TRBV5-1 and TRBJ1-5, with D tentatively TRBD1 (6 bases). The CDR3 is made up of 16 amino acids. CDR1 and CDR2 from the germline V gene are SGHRS and YFSETQ. V lost 3 bases, J lost 11 bases, and 24 bases lay in between. This CDR3 is CASSYGTPAGVGSQHF. CDR3 nucleotides: TGCGCCAGCAGCTATGGGACACCCGCTGGAGTTGGTTCCCAGCATTTT.

The gene calls are TRBV10-2 and TRBJ1-1; TRBD1 matches 9 bases. The CDR3 extends over 14 amino acids. V dropped 4 bases and J dropped 2; count of bases not matched to a gene: 2. CDR1 and CDR2 (germline): WSHSY, SAAADI. CDR3 bases: TGCGCCAGCAGTGGGACAGGGGATAACACTGAAGCTTTCTTT. It encodes CASSGTGDNTEAFF.

This sequence joins TRBV6-5 and TRBJ2-2, with 8 bases identical to TRBD1. V was pared by 2 bases and J by 7 bases, with 3 bases of the junction left unmatched. The CDR3 is 14 amino acids. Germline assignment: CDR1 MNHEY and CDR2 SVGAGI. The CDR3 bases are TGTGCCAGCAGTTACCAGGGGGCGGTCGGGGAGCTGTTTTTT. Protein product: CASSYQGAVGELFF.

This rearrangement joins TRBV7-9 to TRBJ1-2; D remains unclear. CDR1 is SEHNR and CDR2 is FQNEAQ in the germline V gene (reference sequence). The CDR3 runs 15 residues. Trimming cost V 1 base and J 1 base, with 10 bases left between them. The CDR3 loop reads CASSLGDTFNYGYTF. CDR3 DNA: TGTGCCAGCAGCTTAGGTGATACTTTTAACTATGGCTACACCTTC.

This rearrangement joins TRBV12-3 or TRBV12-4 to TRBJ2-7, with D hard to call. Trimming shortened V by 5 bases and J by 4 bases, and 12 bases separated the two germline ends. CDR3 length: 13 amino acids. CDR3 protein: CASSRDPSYEQYF. Here the CDR3 DNA reads TGTGCCAGCAGTAGAGATCCGTCGTACGAGCAGTACTTC.

The chain links TRBV18 to TRBJ2-1, with 9 bases that match TRBD1. CDR1 and CDR2 from the germline V gene are KGHSH and LQKENI. The CDR3 covers 16 residues. With 4 bases clipped from V and 4 bases from J, the junction kept 8 bases outside the gene matches. The CDR3 loop reads CASSQRRDRAYNEQFF. DNA for the CDR3: TGTGCCAGCTCACAACGTCGGGACAGGGCTTACAATGAGCAGTTCTTC. Full variable domain (remainder filled in from reference TRBV18 and TRBJ2-1): NAGVMQNPRHLVRRRGQEARLRCSPMKGHSHVYWYRQLPEEGLKFMVYLQKENIIDESGMPKERFSAEFPKEGPSILRIQQVVRGDSAAYFCASSQRRDRAYNEQFFGPGTRLTVL.

The rearrangement joins TRBV7-3 to TRBJ2-1; D is undetermined. Trimming took 5 bases from V and 5 from J, leaving 22 bases between them. Looked up from germline, CDR1 is SGHTA and CDR2 is FQGTGA. The length of the CDR3 is 17 residues. The CDR3 region has the DNA TGTGCCAGCAGCCCTAGTATGGGGTCCTCCCCGGACAATGAGCAGTTCTTC. Its translation is CASSPSMGSSPDNEQFF.